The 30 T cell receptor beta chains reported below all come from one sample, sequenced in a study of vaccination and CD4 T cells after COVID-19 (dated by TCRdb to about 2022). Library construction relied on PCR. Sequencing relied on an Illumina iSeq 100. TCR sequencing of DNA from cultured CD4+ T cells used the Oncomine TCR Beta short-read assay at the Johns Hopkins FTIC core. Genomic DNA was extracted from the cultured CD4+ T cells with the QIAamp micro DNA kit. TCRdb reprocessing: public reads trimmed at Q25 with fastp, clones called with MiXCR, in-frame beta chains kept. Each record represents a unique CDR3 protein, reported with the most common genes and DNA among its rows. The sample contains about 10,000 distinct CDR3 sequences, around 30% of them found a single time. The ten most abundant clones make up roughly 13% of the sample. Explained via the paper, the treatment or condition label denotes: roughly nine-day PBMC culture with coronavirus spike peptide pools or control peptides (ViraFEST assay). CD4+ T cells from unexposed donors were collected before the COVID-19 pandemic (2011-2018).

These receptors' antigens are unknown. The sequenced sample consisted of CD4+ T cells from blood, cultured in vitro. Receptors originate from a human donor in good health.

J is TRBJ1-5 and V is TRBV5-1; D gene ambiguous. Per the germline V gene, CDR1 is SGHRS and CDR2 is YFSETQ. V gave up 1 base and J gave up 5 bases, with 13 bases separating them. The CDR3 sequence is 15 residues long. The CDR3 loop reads CASSLSNGRDQPQHF. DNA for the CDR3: TGCGCCAGCAGCTTGAGTAATGGTCGGGATCAGCCCCAGCATTTT.

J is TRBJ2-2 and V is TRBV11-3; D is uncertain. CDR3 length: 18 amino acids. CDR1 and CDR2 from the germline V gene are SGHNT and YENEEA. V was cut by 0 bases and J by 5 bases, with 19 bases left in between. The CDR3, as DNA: TGTGCCAGCAGCTTAGATTCCCCAATATCACCTTCTACCGGGGAGCTGTTTTTT. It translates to CASSLDSPISPSTGELFF.

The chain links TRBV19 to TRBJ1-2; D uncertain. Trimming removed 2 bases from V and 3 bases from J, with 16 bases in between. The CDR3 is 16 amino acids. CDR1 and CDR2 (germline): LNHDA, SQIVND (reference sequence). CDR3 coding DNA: TGTGCCAGTAGTATAAGCAGAACGTGGGATGACTATGGCTACACCTTC. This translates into CASSISRTWDDYGYTF.

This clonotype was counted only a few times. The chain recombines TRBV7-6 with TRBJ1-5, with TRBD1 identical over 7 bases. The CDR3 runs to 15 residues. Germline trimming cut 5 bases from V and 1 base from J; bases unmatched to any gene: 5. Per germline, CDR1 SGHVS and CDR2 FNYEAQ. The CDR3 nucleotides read TGTGCCAGCAGCGCCGGACAGGCCAGCAATCAGCCCCAGCATTTT. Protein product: CASSAGQASNQPQHF.

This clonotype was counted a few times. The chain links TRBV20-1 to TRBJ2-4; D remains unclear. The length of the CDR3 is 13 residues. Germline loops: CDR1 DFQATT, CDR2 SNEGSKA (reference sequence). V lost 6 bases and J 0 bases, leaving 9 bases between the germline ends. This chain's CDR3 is CSAGELAKNIQYF. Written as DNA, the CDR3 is TGCAGTGCCGGCGAACTAGCCAAAAACATTCAGTACTTC.

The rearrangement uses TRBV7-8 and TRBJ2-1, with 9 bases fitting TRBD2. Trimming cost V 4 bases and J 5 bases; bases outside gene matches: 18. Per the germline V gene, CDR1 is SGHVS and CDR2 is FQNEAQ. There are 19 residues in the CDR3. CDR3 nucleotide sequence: TGTGCCAGCAGCTCCGGTGCGGTTTTGGCGGGAGGGCTGAACAATGAGCAGTTCTTC. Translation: CASSSGAVLAGGLNNEQFF.

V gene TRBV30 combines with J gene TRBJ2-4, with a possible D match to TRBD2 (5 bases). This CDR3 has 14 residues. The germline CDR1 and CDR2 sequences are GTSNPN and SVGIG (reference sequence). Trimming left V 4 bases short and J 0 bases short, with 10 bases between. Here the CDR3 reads CAWTSGVAKNIQYF. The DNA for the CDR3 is TGTGCCTGGACCTCCGGGGTAGCCAAAAACATTCAGTACTTC.

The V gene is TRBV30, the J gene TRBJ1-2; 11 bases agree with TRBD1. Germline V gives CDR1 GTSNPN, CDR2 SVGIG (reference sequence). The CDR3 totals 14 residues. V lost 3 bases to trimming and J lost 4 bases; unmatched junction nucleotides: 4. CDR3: CAWSTGQGVYGYTF. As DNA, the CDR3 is TGTGCCTGGAGCACGGGACAGGGGGTCTATGGCTACACCTTC. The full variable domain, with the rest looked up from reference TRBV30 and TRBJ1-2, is SQTIHQWPATLVQPVGSPLSLECTVEGTSNPNLYWYRQAAGRGLQLLFYSVGIGQISSEVPQNLSASRPQDRQFILSSKKLLLSDSGFYLCAWSTGQGVYGYTFGSGTRLTVV.

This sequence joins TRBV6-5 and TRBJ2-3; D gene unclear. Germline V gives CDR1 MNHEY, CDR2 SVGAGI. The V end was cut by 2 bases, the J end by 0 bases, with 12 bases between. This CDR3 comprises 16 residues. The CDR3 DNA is TGTGCCAGCAGTTACGGGCGGCCGGATAGCACAGATACGCAGTATTTT. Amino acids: CASSYGRPDSTDTQYF.

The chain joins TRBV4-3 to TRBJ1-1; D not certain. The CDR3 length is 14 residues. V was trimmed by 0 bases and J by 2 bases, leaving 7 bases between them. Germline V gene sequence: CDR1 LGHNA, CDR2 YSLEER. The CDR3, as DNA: TGCGCCAGCAGCCAAGACTTTTACAACACTGAAGCTTTCTTT. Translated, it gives CASSQDFYNTEAFF.

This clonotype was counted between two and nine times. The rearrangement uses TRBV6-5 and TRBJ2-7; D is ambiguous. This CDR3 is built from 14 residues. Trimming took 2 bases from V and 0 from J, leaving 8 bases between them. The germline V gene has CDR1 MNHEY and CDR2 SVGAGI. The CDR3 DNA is TGTGCCAGCAGTTACCGAGCATACTCCTACGAGCAGTACTTC. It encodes CASSYRAYSYEQYF.

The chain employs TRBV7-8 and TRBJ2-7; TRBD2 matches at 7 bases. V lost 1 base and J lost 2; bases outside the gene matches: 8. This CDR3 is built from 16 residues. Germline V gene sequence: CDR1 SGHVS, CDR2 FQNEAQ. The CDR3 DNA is TGTGCCAGCAGCTTAGTCGGGACTATTATACCCTACGAGCAGTACTTC. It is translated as CASSLVGTIIPYEQYF.

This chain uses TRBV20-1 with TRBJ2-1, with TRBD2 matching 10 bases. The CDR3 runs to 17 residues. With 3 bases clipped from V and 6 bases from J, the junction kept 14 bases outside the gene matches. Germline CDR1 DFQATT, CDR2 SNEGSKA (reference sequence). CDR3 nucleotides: TGCAGTGCTAGGCCCCGTTATAGCGGGAGGCTGGGCAATGAGCAGTTCTTC. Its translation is CSARPRYSGRLGNEQFF.

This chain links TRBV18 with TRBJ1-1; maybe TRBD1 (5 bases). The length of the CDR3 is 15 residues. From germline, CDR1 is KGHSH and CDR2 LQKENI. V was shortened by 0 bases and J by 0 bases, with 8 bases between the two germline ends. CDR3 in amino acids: CASSPPGGVNTEAFF. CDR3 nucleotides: TGTGCCAGCTCACCACCGGGGGGGGTGAACACTGAAGCTTTCTTT.

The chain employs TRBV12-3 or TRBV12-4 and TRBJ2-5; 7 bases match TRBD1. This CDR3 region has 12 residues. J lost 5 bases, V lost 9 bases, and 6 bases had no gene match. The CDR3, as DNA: TGTGCCAGTACAGGGGCCCCGGAGACCCAGTACTTC. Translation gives CASTGAPETQYF.

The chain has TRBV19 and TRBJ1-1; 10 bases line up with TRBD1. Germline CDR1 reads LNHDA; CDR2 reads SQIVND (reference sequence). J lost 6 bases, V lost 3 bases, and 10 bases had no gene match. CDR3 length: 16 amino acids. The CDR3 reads CASSIRDRGTRAEAFF. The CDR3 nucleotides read TGTGCCAGTAGTATTCGGGACAGGGGAACGAGGGCTGAAGCTTTCTTT.

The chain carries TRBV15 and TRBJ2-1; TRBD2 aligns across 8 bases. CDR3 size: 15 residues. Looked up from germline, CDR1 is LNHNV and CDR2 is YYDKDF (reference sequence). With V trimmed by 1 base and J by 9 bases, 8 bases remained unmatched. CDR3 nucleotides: TGTGCCACCAGCAGAGCGGGAGGGTTTGGACTTGAGCAGTTCTTC. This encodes CATSRAGGFGLEQFF.

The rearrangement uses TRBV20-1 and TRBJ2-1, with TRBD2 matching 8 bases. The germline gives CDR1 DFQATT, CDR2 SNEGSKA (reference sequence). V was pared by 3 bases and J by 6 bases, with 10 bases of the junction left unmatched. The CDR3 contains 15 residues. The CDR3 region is CSASTTGGPGNEQFF. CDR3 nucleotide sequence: TGCAGTGCTAGTACGACGGGAGGGCCGGGCAATGAGCAGTTCTTC.

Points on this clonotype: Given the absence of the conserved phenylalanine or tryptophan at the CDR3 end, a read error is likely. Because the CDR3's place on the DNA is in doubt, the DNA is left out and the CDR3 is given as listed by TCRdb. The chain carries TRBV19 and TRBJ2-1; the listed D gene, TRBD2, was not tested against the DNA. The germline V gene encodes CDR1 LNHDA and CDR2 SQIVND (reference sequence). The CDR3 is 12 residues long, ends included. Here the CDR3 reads CASSIEGGRAYI.

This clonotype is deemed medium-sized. The CDR3 region has the DNA TGTGCCAGCAGTGAAGGGACTAGCGGGAGCAATGAGCAGTTCTTC. Encoded protein: CASSEGTSGSNEQFF. V gene TRBV6-1 combines with J gene TRBJ2-1; 13 bases are shared with TRBD2. CDR1 and CDR2 (germline): MNHNS, SASEGT. Trimming at V came to 1 base and at J to 6 bases, leaving 0 bases not matched to a gene. The CDR3 is made up of 15 amino acids.

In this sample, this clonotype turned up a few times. The CDR3 is CASRTDSYNEQFF. The CDR3 nucleotides are TGTGCCAGTAGGACGGACTCCTACAATGAGCAGTTCTTC. The gene calls are TRBV28 and TRBJ2-1; D ambiguous. V lost 9 bases to trimming and J lost 0 bases, with 9 bases between them. The germline V gene has CDR1 MDHEN and CDR2 SYDVKM. The CDR3 totals 13 residues.

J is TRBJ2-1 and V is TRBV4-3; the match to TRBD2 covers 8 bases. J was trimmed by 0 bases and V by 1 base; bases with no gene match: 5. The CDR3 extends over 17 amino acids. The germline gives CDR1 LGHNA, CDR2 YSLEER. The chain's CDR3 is CASSQGPAGGSYNEQFF. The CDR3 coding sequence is TGCGCCAGCAGCCAAGGCCCTGCGGGAGGCTCCTACAATGAGCAGTTCTTC.

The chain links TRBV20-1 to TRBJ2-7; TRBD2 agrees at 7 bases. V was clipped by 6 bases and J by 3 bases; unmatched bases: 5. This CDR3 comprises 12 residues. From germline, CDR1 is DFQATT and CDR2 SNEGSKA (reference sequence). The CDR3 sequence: CSAGRGGYEQYF. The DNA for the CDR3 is TGCAGTGCAGGGAGGGGCGGCTACGAGCAGTACTTC.

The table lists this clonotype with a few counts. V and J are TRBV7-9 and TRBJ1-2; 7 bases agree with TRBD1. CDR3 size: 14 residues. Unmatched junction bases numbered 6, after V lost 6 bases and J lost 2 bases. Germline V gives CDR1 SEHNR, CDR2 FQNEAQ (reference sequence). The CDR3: CASRPGTANYGYTF. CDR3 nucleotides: TGTGCCAGCAGGCCGGGGACAGCCAACTATGGCTACACCTTC. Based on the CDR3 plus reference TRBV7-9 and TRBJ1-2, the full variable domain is DTGVSQNPRHKITKRGQNVTFRCDPISEHNRLYWYRQTLGQGPEFLTYFQNEAQLEKSRLLSDRFSAERPKGSFSTLEIQRTEQGDSAMYLCASRPGTANYGYTFGSGTRLTVV.

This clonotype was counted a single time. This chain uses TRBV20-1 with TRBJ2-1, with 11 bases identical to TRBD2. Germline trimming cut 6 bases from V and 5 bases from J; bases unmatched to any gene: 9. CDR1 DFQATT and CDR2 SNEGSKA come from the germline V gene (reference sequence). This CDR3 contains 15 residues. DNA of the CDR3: TGCAGTGCCCTAGGACTGGGACTAGCGGACAATGAGCAGTTCTTC. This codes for CSALGLGLADNEQFF.

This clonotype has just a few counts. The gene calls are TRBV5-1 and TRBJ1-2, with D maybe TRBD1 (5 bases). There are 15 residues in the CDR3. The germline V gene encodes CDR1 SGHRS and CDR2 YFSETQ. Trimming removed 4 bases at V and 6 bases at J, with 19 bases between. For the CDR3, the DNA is TGCGCCAGCAGCCGATCCGGGGGTAGTGAGGATGGCTACACCTTC. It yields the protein CASSRSGGSEDGYTF.

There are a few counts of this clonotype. CDR3 sequence reads: CASSLAGGRLSYGYTF. The CDR3 bases are TGTGCCAGCAGCTTGGCCGGTGGCAGACTTTCCTATGGCTACACCTTC. V usage is TRBV5-5 and J usage is TRBJ1-2; no clear D. Deletions cut 0 bases from V and 4 bases from J, with 16 bases between. The CDR3 has 16 amino acids. CDR1 SGHKS and CDR2 YYEKEE come from the germline V gene (reference sequence). Full variable domain (rest looked up from reference TRBV5-5 and TRBJ1-2): DAGVTQSPTHLIKTRGQQVTLRCSPISGHKSVSWYQQVLGQGPQFIFQYYEKEERGRGNFPDRFSARQFPNYSSELNVNALLLGDSALYLCASSLAGGRLSYGYTFGSGTRLTVV.

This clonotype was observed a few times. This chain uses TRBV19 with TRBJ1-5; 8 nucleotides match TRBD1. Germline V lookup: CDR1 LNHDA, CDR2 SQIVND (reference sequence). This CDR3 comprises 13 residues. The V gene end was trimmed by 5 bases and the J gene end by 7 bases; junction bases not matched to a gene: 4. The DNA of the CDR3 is TGTGCCAGTAGTTTCCCAGGGGGCCAGCCCCAGCATTTT. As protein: CASSFPGGQPQHF. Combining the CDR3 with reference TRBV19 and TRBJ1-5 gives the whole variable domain DGGITQSPKYLFRKEGQNVTLSCEQNLNHDAMYWYRQDPGQGLRLIYYSQIVNDFQKGDIAEGYSVSREKKESFPLTVTSAQKNPTAFYLCASSFPGGQPQHFGDGTRLSIL.

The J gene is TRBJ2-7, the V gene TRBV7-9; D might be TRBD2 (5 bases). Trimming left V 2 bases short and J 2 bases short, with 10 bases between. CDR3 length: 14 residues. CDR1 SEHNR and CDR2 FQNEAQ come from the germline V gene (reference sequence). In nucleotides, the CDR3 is TGTGCCAGCAGCTTATACGGGAACCCCTACGAGCAGTACTTC. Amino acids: CASSLYGNPYEQYF.

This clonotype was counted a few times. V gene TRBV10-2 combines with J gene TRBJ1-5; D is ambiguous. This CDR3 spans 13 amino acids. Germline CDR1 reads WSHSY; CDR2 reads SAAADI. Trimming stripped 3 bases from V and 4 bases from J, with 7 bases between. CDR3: CASSERPNQPQHF. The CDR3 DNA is TGCGCCAGCAGTGAAAGGCCTAATCAGCCCCAGCATTTT.